This record concerns one TCR beta chain sequence. The antigen remains undetermined. Primed by a sample-barcoded 5' primer and a J-beta primer mix, a second PCR proceeded for roughly 6 to 12 cycles. Each CDR3 protein is one row after TCRdb ran MiXCR on the 5' RACE reads. The table records 1.4 million to 1.5 million distinct CDR3 sequences, roughly 40% of them present only once. This record comes from a study of blood T cells in healthy people across ages. Total RNA, at least 5 micrograms per sample, was extracted from PBMCs. General observations from the study: Because sorting was not performed, PBMCs prevented conclusive naive versus antigen-experienced comparison.

The TCR comes from a woman aged 18-29 years in good health. Sequencing input: blood.

CDR3 protein: CASSEGANTGELFF. The CDR3 DNA is TGTGCCAGCAGTGAAGGAGCTAACACCGGGGAGCTGTTTTTT. This sequence joins TRBV2 and TRBJ2-2; D unresolved. The CDR3 contains 14 residues. Trimming left V 1 base short and J 2 bases short, with 5 bases between. Germline CDR1 SNHLY, CDR2 FYNNEI.